This T cell receptor (beta chain) stems from a study of shared clonotypes between healthy human individuals. At deep level, the assay was performed. The authors distributed each subset's genomic DNA evenly over several immunoSEQ plates. Profiled with immunoSEQ multiplex PCR; TCRdb holds only in-frame clones, not every one. The data contain about 2.1 million clones, around 95% of them singletons. In the naive CD8 group, cells lacked CD45RO and were positively selected for CCR7, so terminally differentiated effector memory CD45RA+ cells were left out. This clone was observed a single time. The CDR3 totals 15 residues. The germline gives CDR1 GTSNPN, CDR2 SVGIG (reference sequence). V lost 4 bases and J 1 base, leaving 16 bases between the germline ends.

This rearrangement joins TRBV30 to TRBJ2-5; D may be TRBD1 (5 bases). Sequences were obtained from naive CD8+ T cells from PBMCs. The clonotype originates from a man between 18 and 29 years old in good health. Some clones in this sample may be carry-over from other donors' samples. The CDR3 reads CAWNQGAHFQETQYF. The CDR3 coding sequence is TGTGCCTGGAACCAGGGTGCCCACTTCCAAGAGACCCAGTACTTC. The full variable domain, with the rest looked up from reference TRBV30 and TRBJ2-5, is SQTIHQWPATLVQPVGSPLSLECTVEGTSNPNLYWYRQAAGRGLQLLFYSVGIGQISSEVPQNLSASRPQDRQFILSSKKLLLSDSGFYLCAWNQGAHFQETQYFGPGTRLLVL.